The 9 T cell receptor beta chains reported below all come from one sample, sequenced in a study of lung T cells in sarcoidosis with Löfgren's syndrome. TCRdb ran MiXCR on the reads and lists one entry per CDR3 protein. The data contain 15,000 to 25,000 distinct CDR3 sequences, around 20% of them singletons. Sequenced material: CD4+ T cells from bronchoalveolar lavage. All receptors derive from a human donor with sarcoidosis (Löfgren's syndrome or another form), or a control subject (not recorded which).

This clonotype was found many times. The gene calls are TRBV28 and TRBJ1-5, with D unclear. The CDR3 extends over 17 amino acids. The germline V gene has CDR1 MDHEN and CDR2 SYDVKM. The V end was cut by 6 bases, the J end by 1 base, with 19 bases between. The CDR3 DNA follows: TGTGCCAGCAGGGTGCGCCGTCTCGGGAGAAGCAATCAGCCCCAGCATTTT. The encoded protein is CASRVRRLGRSNQPQHF.

This clonotype has ten or more counts. The genes are TRBV19 and TRBJ2-1; 8 nucleotides match TRBD2. Trimming removed 5 bases from V and 1 base from J; junction bases left unmatched: 4. The V gene's germline CDR1 is LNHDA and CDR2 SQIVND (reference sequence). The CDR3 totals 15 residues. The CDR3: CASSLAGRSYNEQFF. For the CDR3, the DNA is TGTGCCAGTAGTTTAGCGGGAAGGTCCTACAATGAGCAGTTCTTC.

This clonotype was recorded many times. The chain couples TRBV12-3 or TRBV12-4 to TRBJ2-1; TRBD1 aligns across 7 bases. The CDR3 is 14 amino acids. V lost 7 bases and J lost 6; bases outside the gene matches: 9. Here the CDR3 DNA reads TGTGCCAGCAAAGTGGGACAGTGGGTCAATGAGCAGTTCTTC. Translation gives CASKVGQWVNEQFF.

This clonotype appeared many times. The chain joins TRBV19 to TRBJ2-4, with 13 bases aligning to TRBD2. Trimming removed 8 bases from V and 9 bases from J; junction bases left unmatched: 10. CDR3 size: 15 residues. CDR1 is LNHDA and CDR2 is SQIVND in the germline V gene (reference sequence). The CDR3: CASLKRTSGRVIQYF. For the CDR3, the DNA is TGTGCCAGTTTGAAACGGACTAGCGGGAGAGTCATTCAGTACTTC.

The genes are TRBV3-1 and TRBJ2-2; the D is unclear. Germline V gives CDR1 LGHDT, CDR2 YNNKEL (reference sequence). V was shortened by 4 bases and J by 4 bases, with 13 bases between the two germline ends. The CDR3 contains 15 residues. The CDR3 loop is CASSPAGKGTGELFF. CDR3 sequence (DNA): TGTGCCAGCAGCCCAGCTGGGAAAGGCACCGGGGAGCTGTTTTTT.

On this clonotype itself: A much larger clone lies one base from this, so it may be a read error. V gene TRBV4-1 combines with J gene TRBJ2-5; a possible D gene is TRBD2 (7 bases). In germline, CDR1 is MGHRA, CDR2 YSYEKL. The CDR3 extends over 15 amino acids. CDR3 amino acids: CACSASGKGEETQYF. The CDR3 DNA is TGCGCCTGCAGCGCTAGCGGAAAGGGGGAAGAGACCCAGTACTTC.

On this clonotype: A much larger clone differs from this one at a single base, so this may be a read error. Written as DNA, the CDR3 is TGCGCCAGCAGCCAAGATTATCTTAGAGACGGAACTAACTATGGCTACACCTTC. It encodes CASSQDYLRDGTNYGYTF. The chain joins TRBV4-1 to TRBJ1-2; D gene uncertain. The CDR3 extends over 18 amino acids. V lost 0 bases, J lost 0 bases, and 17 bases lay in between. Per the germline V gene, CDR1 is MGHRA and CDR2 is YSYEKL.

This chain links TRBV6-1 with TRBJ2-7; D not certain. The V end lost 2 bases, the J end lost 12 bases, and 20 bases lay between the germline ends. CDR1 MNHNS and CDR2 SASEGT come from the germline V gene. The CDR3 loop spans 14 amino acids. This CDR3 is CASSELLFFYGRYF. The CDR3 nucleotides are TGTGCCAGCAGTGAATTGTTATTCTTCTACGGGCGGTACTTC.

J is TRBJ1-3 and V is TRBV5-4; possible D gene TRBD1, 6 bases. V was clipped by 3 bases and J by 0 bases, with 10 bases between them. CDR1 and CDR2 (germline): SGHNT, YYREEE (reference sequence). The CDR3 is 15 residues long. In DNA, the CDR3 is TGTGCCAGCAGCTCGACAGGCTCCTCTGGAAACACCATATATTTT. Translated: CASSSTGSSGNTIYF.